The rows below give T cell receptor beta chains drawn from one sample of a study of CXCR3-negative and CXCR3-positive naive CD8 T cells. TCRdb derives one entry per CDR3 protein from the 5' RACE reads, leaving out DNA. The sample totals under 70,000 distinct CDR3 sequences; its top ten clones hold around 4.9%. The sequencing sample was made of naive CXCR3+ CD8+ T cells from blood. The receptors stem from a human donor in good health. Some clones in this sample may be carry-over from other donors' samples. CDR3s include the opening cysteine and the closing phenylalanine or tryptophan.

v_gene: TRBV29-1; j_gene: TRBJ2-1; CDR3aa: CSVDGGVADYSSYNEQFF
v_gene: TRBV20-1; j_gene: TRBJ1-2; CDR3aa: CSARDLWGQAIYGYTF
v_gene: TRBV27; j_gene: TRBJ2-7; CDR3aa: CASSSHREYEQYF
v_gene: TRBV25-1; j_gene: TRBJ2-7; CDR3aa: CASSRTGIFYEQYF
v_gene: TRBV7-6; j_gene: TRBJ2-2; CDR3aa: CASSLLIGPTNTGELFF
v_gene: TRBV9; j_gene: TRBJ1-1; CDR3aa: CASSISGGSTEAFF
v_gene: TRBV6-1; j_gene: TRBJ1-1; CDR3aa: CASSWVNTEAFF
v_gene: TRBV21-1; j_gene: TRBJ1-4; CDR3aa: CASSPKGANEKLFF
v_gene: TRBV4-3; j_gene: TRBJ1-1; CDR3aa: CASSRRKNTEAFF
v_gene: TRBV29-1; j_gene: TRBJ1-3; CDR3aa: CSVEWAGNTIYF
v_gene: TRBV7-9; j_gene: TRBJ2-5; CDR3aa: CASSLRVTGVGETQYF
v_gene: TRBV20-1; j_gene: TRBJ2-6; CDR3aa: CSARDGSGANVLTF
v_gene: TRBV7-9; j_gene: TRBJ1-4; CDR3aa: CASSLILSTASEELFF
v_gene: TRBV29-1; j_gene: TRBJ1-3; CDR3aa: CSVTGTGGTDIYF
v_gene: TRBV7-2; j_gene: TRBJ2-1; CDR3aa: CASSLNGGPYNEQFF
v_gene: TRBV11-2; j_gene: TRBJ2-7; CDR3aa: CASRLRTGPLYEQYF
v_gene: TRBV9; j_gene: TRBJ2-1; CDR3aa: CASGVAGGRPSGSYNEQFF
v_gene: TRBV27; j_gene: TRBJ1-1; CDR3aa: CASSSKGVWNTEAFF
v_gene: TRBV10-3; j_gene: TRBJ2-7; CDR3aa: CAIVGDTYEQYF
v_gene: TRBV29-1; j_gene: TRBJ2-7; CDR3aa: CSIGTGAYEQYF
v_gene: TRBV12-3/TRBV12-4; j_gene: TRBJ2-1; CDR3aa: CASTHPRGLAGNEQFF
v_gene: TRBV11-2; j_gene: TRBJ2-4; CDR3aa: CASSLAGRTAKNIQYF
v_gene: TRBV20-1; j_gene: TRBJ2-1; CDR3aa: CSARDRALAFNEQFF
v_gene: TRBV29-1; j_gene: TRBJ2-1; CDR3aa: CSVGGPDSSYNEQFF